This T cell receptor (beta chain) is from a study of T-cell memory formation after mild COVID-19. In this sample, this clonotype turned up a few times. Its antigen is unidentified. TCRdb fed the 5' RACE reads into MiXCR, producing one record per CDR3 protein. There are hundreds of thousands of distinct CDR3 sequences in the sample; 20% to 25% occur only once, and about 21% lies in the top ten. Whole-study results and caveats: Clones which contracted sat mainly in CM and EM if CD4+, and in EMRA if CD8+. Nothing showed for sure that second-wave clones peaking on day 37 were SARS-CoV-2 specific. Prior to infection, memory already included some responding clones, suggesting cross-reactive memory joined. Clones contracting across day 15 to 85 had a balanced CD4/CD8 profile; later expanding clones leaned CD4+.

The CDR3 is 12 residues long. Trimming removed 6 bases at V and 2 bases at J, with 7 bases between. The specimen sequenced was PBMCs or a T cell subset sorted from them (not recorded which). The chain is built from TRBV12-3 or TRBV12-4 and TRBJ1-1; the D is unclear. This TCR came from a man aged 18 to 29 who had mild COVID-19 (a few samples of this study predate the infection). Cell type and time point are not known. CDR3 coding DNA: TGTGCCAGCAGGCACACCAACACTGAAGCTTTCTTT. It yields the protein CASRHTNTEAFF.